The source of this TCR beta chain is a study of a mutant IDH1 vaccine in newly diagnosed glioma. This CDR3 is built from 14 residues. Per germline, CDR1 MDHEN and CDR2 SYDVKM. Trimming took 6 bases from V and 4 from J, leaving 15 bases between them. Sequencing was performed with immunoSEQ multiplex PCR; in TCRdb, only in-frame clones are kept and a portion is missing. This table has tens of thousands of clones, about four fifths appearing once. Described time point: week 47, end of study. Doses of 300 ug of mutant IDH1 20-mer peptide were given with topical imiquimod. As for this clone: Its matching antigen is unknown.

Source: PBMCs, taken from a glioma patient whose treatment included an IDH1 peptide vaccine. This receptor was identified in a woman aged 25 to 39 with glioma. Some clones in this sample may be carry-over from other donors' samples. V is TRBV28 and J is TRBJ1-1, with no clear D. CDR3 nucleotides: TGTGCCAGCAGGTCCGGGGTGGGTCGCACTGAAGCTTTCTTT. This translates into CASRSGVGRTEAFF. Full variable domain (rest looked up from reference TRBV28 and TRBJ1-1): DVKVTQSSRYLVKRTGEKVFLECVQDMDHENMFWYRQDPGLGLRLIYFSYDVKMKEKGDIPEGYSVSREKKERFSLILESASTNQTSMYLCASRSGVGRTEAFFGQGTRLTVV.